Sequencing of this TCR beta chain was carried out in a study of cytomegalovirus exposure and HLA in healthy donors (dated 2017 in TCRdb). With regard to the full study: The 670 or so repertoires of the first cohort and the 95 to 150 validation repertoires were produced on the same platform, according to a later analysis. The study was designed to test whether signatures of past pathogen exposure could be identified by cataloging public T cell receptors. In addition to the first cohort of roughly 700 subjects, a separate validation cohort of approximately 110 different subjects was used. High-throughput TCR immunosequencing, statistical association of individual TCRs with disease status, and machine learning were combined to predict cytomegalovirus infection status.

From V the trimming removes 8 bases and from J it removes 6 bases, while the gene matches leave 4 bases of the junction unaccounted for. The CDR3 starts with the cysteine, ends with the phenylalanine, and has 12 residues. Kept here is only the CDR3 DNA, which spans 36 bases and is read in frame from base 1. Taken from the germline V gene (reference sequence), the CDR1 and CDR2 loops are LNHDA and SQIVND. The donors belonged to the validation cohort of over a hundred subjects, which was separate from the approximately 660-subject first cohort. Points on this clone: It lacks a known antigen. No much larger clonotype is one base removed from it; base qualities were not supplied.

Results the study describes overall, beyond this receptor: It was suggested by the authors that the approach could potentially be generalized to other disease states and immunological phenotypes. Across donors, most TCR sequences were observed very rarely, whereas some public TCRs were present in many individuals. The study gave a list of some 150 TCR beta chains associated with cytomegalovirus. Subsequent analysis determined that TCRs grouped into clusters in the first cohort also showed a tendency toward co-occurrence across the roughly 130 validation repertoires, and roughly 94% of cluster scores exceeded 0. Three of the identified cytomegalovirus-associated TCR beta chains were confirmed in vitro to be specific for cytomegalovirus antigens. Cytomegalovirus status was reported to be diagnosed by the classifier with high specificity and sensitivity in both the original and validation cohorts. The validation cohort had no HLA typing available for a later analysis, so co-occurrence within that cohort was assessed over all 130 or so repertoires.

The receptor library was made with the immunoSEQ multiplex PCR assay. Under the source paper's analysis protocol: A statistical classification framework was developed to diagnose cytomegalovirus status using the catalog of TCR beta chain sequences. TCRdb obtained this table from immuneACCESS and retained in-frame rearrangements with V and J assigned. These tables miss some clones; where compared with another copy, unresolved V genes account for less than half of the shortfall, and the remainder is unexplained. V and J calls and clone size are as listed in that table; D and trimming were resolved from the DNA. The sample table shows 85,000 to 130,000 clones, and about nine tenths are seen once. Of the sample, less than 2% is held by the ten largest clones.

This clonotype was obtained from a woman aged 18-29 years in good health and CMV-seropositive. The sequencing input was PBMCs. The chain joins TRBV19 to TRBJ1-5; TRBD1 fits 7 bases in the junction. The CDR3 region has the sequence CASSGGSQPQHF. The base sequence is TGTGCCAGTTCAGGGGGTAGTCAGCCCCAGCATTTT.